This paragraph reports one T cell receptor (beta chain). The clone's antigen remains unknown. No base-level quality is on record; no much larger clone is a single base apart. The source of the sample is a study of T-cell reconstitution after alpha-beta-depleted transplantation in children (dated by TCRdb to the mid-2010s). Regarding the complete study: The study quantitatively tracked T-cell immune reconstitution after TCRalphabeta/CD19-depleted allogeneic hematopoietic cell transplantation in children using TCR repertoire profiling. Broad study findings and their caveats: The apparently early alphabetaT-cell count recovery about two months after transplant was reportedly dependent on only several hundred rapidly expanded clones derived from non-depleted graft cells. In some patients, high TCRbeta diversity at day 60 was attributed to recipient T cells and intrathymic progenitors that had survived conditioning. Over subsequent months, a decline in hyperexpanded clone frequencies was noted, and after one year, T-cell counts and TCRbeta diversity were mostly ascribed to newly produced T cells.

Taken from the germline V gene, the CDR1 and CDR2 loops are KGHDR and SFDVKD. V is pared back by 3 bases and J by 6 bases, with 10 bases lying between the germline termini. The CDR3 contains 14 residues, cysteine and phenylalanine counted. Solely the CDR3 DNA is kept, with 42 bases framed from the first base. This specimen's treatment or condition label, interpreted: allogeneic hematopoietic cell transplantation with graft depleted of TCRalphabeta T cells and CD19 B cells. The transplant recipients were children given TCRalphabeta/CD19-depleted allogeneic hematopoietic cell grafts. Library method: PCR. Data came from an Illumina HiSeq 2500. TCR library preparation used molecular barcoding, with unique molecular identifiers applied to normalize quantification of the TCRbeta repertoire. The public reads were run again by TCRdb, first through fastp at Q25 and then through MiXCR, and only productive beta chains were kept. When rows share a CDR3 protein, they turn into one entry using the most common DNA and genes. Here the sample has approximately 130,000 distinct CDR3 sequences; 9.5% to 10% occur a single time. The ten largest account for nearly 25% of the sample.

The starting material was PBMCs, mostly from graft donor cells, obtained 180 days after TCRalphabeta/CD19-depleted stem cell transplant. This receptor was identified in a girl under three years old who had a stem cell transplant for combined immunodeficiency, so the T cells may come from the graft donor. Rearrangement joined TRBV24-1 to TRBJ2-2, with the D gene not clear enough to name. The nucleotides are TGTGCCACCAGTGATCCGACCAGCGCCGGGGAGCTGTTTTTT. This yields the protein CATSDPTSAGELFF.